This T cell receptor (beta chain) was captured by sequencing in a study of Graves' ophthalmopathy and Graves' hyperthyroidism. The CDR3 is made up of 13 amino acids. The junction had 5 bases not matched to a gene; V was cut back by 8 bases and J by 5 bases. The germline gives CDR1 WSHSY, CDR2 SAAADI. The study amplified TCR beta CDR3 regions using RNA transcripts. In the first round, RT-PCR was carried out with HTBI primers, and a multiplex PCR formed the second round. TCRdb redid the calling of the multiplex PCR reads with MiXCR, one entry per CDR3 protein. This sample has about 740,000 distinct CDR3 sequences, with approximately 40% found just once. There are a few counts of this clonotype. Moderate-to-severe activity, CAS ≥3, NOSPECS ≥4 and duration under 3 months were recorded for donors with ophthalmopathy.

The specimen was peripheral blood. The V gene is TRBV10-2, the J gene TRBJ2-2, with 7 bases that match TRBD1. This clonotype was sampled from an adult man with Graves' ophthalmopathy. CDR3 region: CASHRGGTGELFF. In DNA form, the CDR3 reads TGCGCCAGCCACAGGGGTGGGACCGGGGAGCTGTTTTTT.